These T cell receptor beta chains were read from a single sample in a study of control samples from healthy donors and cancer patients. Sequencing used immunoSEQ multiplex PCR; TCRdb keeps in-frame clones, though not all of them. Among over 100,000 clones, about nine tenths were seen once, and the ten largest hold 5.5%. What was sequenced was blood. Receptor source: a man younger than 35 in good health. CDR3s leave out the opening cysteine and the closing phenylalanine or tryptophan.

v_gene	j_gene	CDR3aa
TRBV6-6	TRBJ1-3	ASSYSGNTIY
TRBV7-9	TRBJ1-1	ASSFWAGEGTEAF
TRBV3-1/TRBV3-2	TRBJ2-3	ASSQMDRDTQY
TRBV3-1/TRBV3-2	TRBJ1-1	ASSQRTTYEAF
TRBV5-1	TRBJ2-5	ASSTGLAGKETQY
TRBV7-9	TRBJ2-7	ASSTDRGEQY
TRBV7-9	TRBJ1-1	ASSGYEAF
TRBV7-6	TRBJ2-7	ASSPDLQVYEQY
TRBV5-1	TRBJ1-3	ASSRRPGSGNTIY
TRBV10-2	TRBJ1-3	ASSSTGTGNTIY
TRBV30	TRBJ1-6	AWSRTGLNSPLH
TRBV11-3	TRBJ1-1	ASSLSMNTEAF
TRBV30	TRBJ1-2	AWSAWQGVYGYT
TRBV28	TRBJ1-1	ASKSVGTEAF
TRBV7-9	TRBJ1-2	ASSFRAGHGYT
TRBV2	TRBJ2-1	ASSEARASVYNEQF
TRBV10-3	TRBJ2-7	AISPWGGRAEQY
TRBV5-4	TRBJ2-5	ASSLVGAPQETQY
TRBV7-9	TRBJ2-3	ASSLRGLAGAVRTDTQY
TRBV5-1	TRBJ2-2	ASGGGPSTGELF
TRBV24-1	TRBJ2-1	ATSDSAQAGASYNEQF
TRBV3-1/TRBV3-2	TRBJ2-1	ASSHGGHEQF